The 12 T cell receptor beta chains below all came from one sample that was sequenced in a study of CD8+CD57+ T cells in acquired aplastic anemia. By flow cytometry, patients selected for sequencing had shown an expansion of CD8+CD57+ cells. TCR beta VDJ and CDR3 profiling used genomic DNA as template. TCRdb processed the reads anew with MiXCR; each CDR3 protein has one entry. The repertoire has about 260,000 distinct CDR3 sequences, about 80% of them found once; the top ten carry approximately 40%. The specimen sequenced was sorted CD4+, CD8+, or CD8+CD57+ T cells (not recorded which) from PBMCs. These receptors were collected from a human donor with aplastic anemia.

This rearrangement joins TRBV7-9 to TRBJ2-7, with 7 bases aligning to TRBD1. This CDR3 contains 15 residues. The germline CDR1 and CDR2 sequences are SEHNR and FQNEAQ (reference sequence). The ends lost 5 bases at V and 5 bases at J; junction bases unmatched: 12. DNA for the CDR3: TGTGCCAGCAGCCCCCCAGGGGGAAAGCACCACGAGCAGTACTTC. Translating it yields CASSPPGGKHHEQYF.

This clonotype was found once. A read error may produce the germline difference seen at one junction end. The chain combines TRBV7-9 with TRBJ2-1, with TRBD2 identical over 9 bases. This CDR3 comprises 23 residues. Germline values: CDR1 SEHNR, CDR2 FQNEAQ (reference sequence). This chain's CDR3 is CDSSFQRSGGRDQGLTIYNEQFF. The DNA for the CDR3 is TGTGACAGCAGCTTTCAAAGAAGCGGGGGGAGAGATCAGGGCCTCACCATCTACAATGAGCAGTTCTTC.

The chain joins TRBV7-8 to TRBJ1-5; D unresolved. This CDR3 has 16 amino acids. Between the trimmed V and J ends, which lost 5 bases and 11 bases, there was a span of 25 bases. CDR1 and CDR2 from the germline V gene are SGHVS and FQNEAQ. In DNA form, the CDR3 reads TGTGCCAGCAGCGAACCGGGAGGACCCGATACGCAGTCCCAGCATTTT. Translated, it gives CASSEPGGPDTQSQHF.

V gene TRBV7-8 combines with J gene TRBJ2-2, with 12 bases matching TRBD1. J was trimmed by 10 bases and V by 5 bases; bases with no gene match: 8. The length of the CDR3 is 15 residues. Per germline, CDR1 SGHVS and CDR2 FQNEAQ. CDR3 coding DNA: TGTGCCAGCAGCCGGGACAGGGGGCGCGCTGCGGAGCTGTTTTTT. Protein sequence: CASSRDRGRAAELFF. The full variable domain, rest sourced from reference TRBV7-8 and TRBJ2-2, is GAGVSQSPRYKVAKRGQDVALRCDPISGHVSLFWYQQALGQGPEFLTYFQNEAQLDKSGLPSDRFFAERPEGSVSTLKIQRTQQEDSAVYLCASSRDRGRAAELFFGEGSRLTVL.

As regards this clonotype: This is likely a read error, given that the CDR3 carries no conserved phenylalanine or tryptophan at its end. The limits of the CDR3 on the DNA are not certain, so only TCRdb's listed CDR3 is given. J is TRBJ2-3 and V is TRBV7-9; no check of the table's D call, TRBD1, against the DNA was made. Germline V lookup: CDR1 SEHNR, CDR2 FQNEAQ (reference sequence). The CDR3 contains 14 residues when both ends are counted. This CDR3 reads CASSLAGSYRANVL.

The chain recombines TRBV7-9 with TRBJ2-7; D remains ambiguous. The CDR3 covers 18 residues. Trimming cost V 3 bases and J 3 bases, with 24 bases left between them. Germline V lookup: CDR1 SEHNR, CDR2 FQNEAQ (reference sequence). CDR3 loop: CASSFHHQAKHFGYEQYV. CDR3 sequence (DNA): TGTGCCAGCAGCTTCCATCATCAGGCCAAGCATTTTGGCTACGAGCAGTACGTC.

The J gene is TRBJ2-1, the V gene TRBV10-3; 16 nucleotides match TRBD2. Looked up from germline, CDR1 is ENHRY and CDR2 is SYGVKD. Trimming at V came to 6 bases and at J to 8 bases, leaving 4 bases not matched to a gene. The CDR3 consists of 15 residues. The CDR3 loop is CAIRGTSGGAHEQFF. CDR3 in DNA: TGTGCCATCAGGGGGACTAGCGGGGGGGCACATGAGCAGTTCTTC.

V gene TRBV7-9 combines with J gene TRBJ2-3; D is undetermined. The closer fit of TRBJ1-5 to the DNA end suggests the J call may be wrong. CDR3 size: 14 residues. CDR1 and CDR2 (germline): SEHNR, FQNEAQ (reference sequence). The CDR3 sequence is CASSPGAAPYKQHF. CDR3 bases: TGTGCCAGCAGCCCCGGCGCAGCTCCCTACAAGCAGCATTTT.

V is TRBV9 and J is TRBJ2-1; 9 bases are shared with TRBD1. This CDR3 comprises 15 residues. The germline CDR1 and CDR2 sequences are SGDLS and YYNGEE. Unmatched junction bases numbered 19, after V lost 8 bases and J lost 13 bases. This chain's CDR3 is CASRGTGNIQYFQFF. CDR3 DNA: TGTGCCAGTAGAGGGACAGGGAACATTCAGTACTTCCAGTTCTTC. The whole variable domain, remainder taken from reference TRBV9 and TRBJ2-1, is DSGVTQTPKHLITATGQRVTLRCSPRSGDLSVYWYQQSLDQGLQFLIQYYNGEERAKGNILERFSAQQFPDLHSELNLSSLELGDSALYFCASRGTGNIQYFQFFGPGTRLTVL.

The chain combines TRBV7-9 with TRBJ2-7; D might be TRBD1 or TRBD2, each matching 7 bases. This CDR3 contains 15 residues. Between the trimmed V and J ends, which lost 3 bases and 3 bases, there was a span of 15 bases. Germline CDR1 SEHNR, CDR2 FQNEAQ (reference sequence). This chain's CDR3 is CASSLGSRGGYEQYV. In nucleotides, the CDR3 is TGTGCCAGCAGCTTGGGGAGCAGGGGGGGCTACGAGCAGTACGTC.

Turning to this clonotype: The CDR3 does not close with the conserved phenylalanine or tryptophan, likely indicating a read error. No DNA is shown, since the ends of the CDR3 on it are uncertain; the CDR3 is the one TCRdb lists. Here the CDR3 reads CASRDGRRATESL. V is TRBV7-2 and J is TRBJ2-3; TRBD2 is taken as the D call from the table, unchecked against the DNA. The CDR3 extends over 13 residues, inclusive of both ends. CDR1 is SGHTA and CDR2 is FQGNSA in the germline V gene.

As concerns this clonotype: This CDR3 fails to terminate in the conserved phenylalanine or tryptophan, so it likely reflects a read error. No DNA is shown, since the ends of the CDR3 on it are uncertain; the CDR3 is the one TCRdb lists. The chain carries TRBV14 and TRBJ1-1. Ends included, the CDR3 has 12 residues. Germline-derived CDR1 and CDR2 are SGHDN and FVKESK. The CDR3 loop reads CASRMVGTEAIY.